This passage covers 14 T cell receptor beta chains from one sample sequenced in a study of T-cell memory formation after mild COVID-19. TCRdb re-analysed the 5' RACE reads in MiXCR, keeping a single row per CDR3 protein. The top ten clones hold 3.5% of a sample with roughly 200,000 distinct CDR3 sequences, around 8.8% of them seen once. The material sequenced was PBMCs or a T cell subset sorted from them (not recorded which). The origin of the receptors is a man in his late teens or twenties who had mild COVID-19 (a few samples of this study predate the infection). Cell type and time point are not known.

The CDR3 protein is CAISEGPGTEAFF. In DNA, the CDR3 is TGTGCCATCTCCGAGGGCCCGGGGACTGAAGCTTTCTTT. The chain joins TRBV10-3 to TRBJ1-1; D is ambiguous. The V end was cut by 8 bases, the J end by 5 bases, with 15 bases between. Germline assignment: CDR1 ENHRY and CDR2 SYGVKD. This CDR3 comprises 13 residues.

This rearrangement joins TRBV11-2 to TRBJ2-1, with D perhaps TRBD2 (6 bases). This CDR3 region has 12 residues. Trimming removed 0 bases from V and 12 bases from J, with 9 bases in between. The germline V gene has CDR1 SGHAT and CDR2 FQNNGV. Written as DNA, the CDR3 is TGTGCCAGCAGCTTAGAGGCGGGGAGGCAGTTCTTC. This translates into CASSLEAGRQFF. Looking up the rest from reference TRBV11-2 and TRBJ2-1 gives the full variable domain: EAGVAQSPRYKIIEKRQSVAFWCNPISGHATLYWYQQILGQGPKLLIQFQNNGVVDDSQLPKDRFSAERLKGVDSTLKIQPAKLEDSAVYLCASSLEAGRQFFGPGTRLTVL.

This chain uses TRBV5-1 with TRBJ2-3; a possible D gene is TRBD1 (5 bases). This CDR3 region has 18 residues. In germline, CDR1 is SGHRS, CDR2 YFSETQ. Trimming took off 0 bases at V and 0 bases at J, with 17 bases between the two ends. The CDR3 protein is CASSLALRAGPSTDTQYF. In DNA form, the CDR3 reads TGCGCCAGCAGCTTGGCCCTTAGGGCAGGGCCTAGCACAGATACGCAGTATTTT. The complete variable domain, with remaining parts taken from reference TRBV5-1 and TRBJ2-3, reads KAGVTQTPRYLIKTRGQQVTLSCSPISGHRSVSWYQQTPGQGLQFLFEYFSETQRNKGNFPGRFSGRQFSNSRSEMNVSTLELGDSALYLCASSLALRAGPSTDTQYFGPGTRLTVL.

The chain employs TRBV7-2 and TRBJ2-5, with TRBD1 matching over 8 bases. CDR3 size: 14 residues. Germline V gene data show CDR1 as SGHTA and CDR2 as FQGNSA. Trimming removed 5 bases from V and 3 bases from J; junction bases left unmatched: 5. CDR3 sequence (DNA): TGTGCCAGCAGCGTGGACAGGGTGGAAGAGACCCAGTACTTC. It translates to CASSVDRVEETQYF.

The gene calls are TRBV18 and TRBJ1-4; D ambiguous. V was shortened by 7 bases and J by 3 bases, with 9 bases between the two germline ends. Per the germline V gene, CDR1 is KGHSH and CDR2 is LQKENI. This CDR3 spans 13 amino acids. In DNA, the CDR3 is TGTGCCAGCTTGTACGGACCTAATGAAAAACTGTTTTTT. This sequence encodes CASLYGPNEKLFF.

The V and J genes are TRBV7-9 and TRBJ2-3; 9 bases match TRBD1. The CDR3 has 14 amino acids. The trim removed 5 bases at V and 4 bases at J, leaving 4 bases unmatched. Germline CDR1 and CDR2: SEHNR and FQNEAQ (reference sequence). This chain's CDR3 is CASSRQGGADTQYF. The DNA for the CDR3 is TGTGCCAGCAGCCGACAGGGGGGAGCAGATACGCAGTATTTT.

The genes are TRBV20-1 and TRBJ1-6, with no clear D. V lost 2 bases and J 6 bases, leaving 5 bases between the germline ends. CDR1 and CDR2 (germline): DFQATT, SNEGSKA (reference sequence). The CDR3 covers 12 residues. CDR3 DNA sequence: TGCAGTGCTAGACCGGGTAATTCACCCCTCCACTTT. Its translation: CSARPGNSPLHF.

The chain carries TRBV9 and TRBJ1-6, with TRBD1 matching over 7 bases. The length of the CDR3 is 15 residues. The J segment lost 3 bases and the V segment lost 3 bases, leaving 3 bases of the junction unmatched. Germline assignment: CDR1 SGDLS and CDR2 YYNGEE. CDR3 loop: CASSAGTDYNSPLHF. Here the CDR3 DNA reads TGTGCCAGCAGCGCCGGGACAGACTATAATTCACCCCTCCACTTT.

This clonotype has more than one count but fewer than ten. The gene calls are TRBV28 and TRBJ2-1; TRBD1 is a possible D gene (6 bases). The ends were cut back, 6 bases at V and 5 bases at J, with 17 bases in the middle. The CDR3 spans 15 residues. Per germline, CDR1 MDHEN and CDR2 SYDVKM. The CDR3 DNA is TGTGCCAGCAGAAATTCGGACAGACCGAACAATGAGCAGTTCTTC. Encoded protein: CASRNSDRPNNEQFF.

This clonotype came up a few times. The CDR3 region is CSAGTAGYEQYF. As DNA, the CDR3 is TGCAGTGCCGGGACAGCCGGGTACGAGCAGTACTTC. The gene calls are TRBV20-1 and TRBJ2-7, with 7 bases that match TRBD1. CDR3 length equals 12 residues. Looked up from germline, CDR1 is DFQATT and CDR2 is SNEGSKA (reference sequence). The trim removed 6 bases at V and 4 bases at J, leaving 6 bases unmatched.

The genes are TRBV6-6 and TRBJ2-5, with TRBD1 identical over 11 bases. Losses at the gene ends were 5 bases for V and 4 bases for J; bases not matched to a gene: 6. The CDR3 loop spans 15 amino acids. Per the germline V gene, CDR1 is MNHNY and CDR2 is SVGAGI (reference sequence). CDR3 sequence (DNA): TGTGCCAGCAGTATCGGACAGGGGGCCGGAGAGACCCAGTACTTC. Translation gives CASSIGQGAGETQYF.

The rearrangement links TRBV9 to TRBJ2-2; D uncertain. From germline, CDR1 is SGDLS and CDR2 YYNGEE. CDR3 length: 16 residues. V was trimmed by 0 bases and J by 5 bases, leaving 14 bases between them. The CDR3, as DNA: TGTGCCAGCAGCGTAGAGCGAAGGGTGGGGACCGGGGAGCTGTTTTTT. Translated, it gives CASSVERRVGTGELFF.

V and J are TRBV7-9 and TRBJ2-1; 7 bases match TRBD1. The length of the CDR3 is 13 residues. Trimming at V came to 5 bases and at J to 4 bases, leaving 2 bases not matched to a gene. Germline CDR1 SEHNR, CDR2 FQNEAQ (reference sequence). The CDR3 nucleotides read TGTGCCAGCAGCCCGACAGGGTACAATGAGCAGTTCTTC. Translated: CASSPTGYNEQFF.

The V call is TRBV11-2, the J call TRBJ1-6; no definite D call. V gave up 5 bases and J gave up 6 bases, with 11 bases separating them. CDR1 and CDR2 (germline): SGHAT, FQNNGV. The CDR3 loop spans 14 amino acids. The CDR3 DNA sequence: TGTGCCAGCAGCCCTCAATCGTCTAATTCACCCCTCCACTTT. Translated, it gives CASSPQSSNSPLHF.